The 32 T cell receptor beta chains presented below share a single source sample, sequenced in a study of shared clonotypes between healthy human individuals. Repertoires were generated with immunoSEQ multiplex PCR, while TCRdb's copy carries only in-frame clones and drops some. The table shows about 690,000 clones, with roughly 87% occurring only once. Material: memory CD8+ T cells from PBMCs. The subset denotes: CD45RO+ cells pooled with CCR7-negative TemRA cells. The receptor set was obtained from a man aged 18 to 29 in good health. Some clones in this sample may be carry-over from other donors' samples.

On this clone itself: This sample also contains other DNA sequences that code for the same CDR3. V and J are TRBV5-6 and TRBJ2-7; the D gene is possibly TRBD1 (6 bases). Germline CDR1 SGHDT, CDR2 YYEEEE. V was shortened by 0 bases and J by 0 bases, with 7 bases between the two germline ends. The CDR3 spans 14 residues. The DNA for the CDR3 is TGTGCCAGCAGCTTGGGGACAGTCTCCTACGAGCAGTACTTC. The encoded protein is CASSLGTVSYEQYF.

The V call is TRBV10-1, the J call TRBJ2-1; TRBD2 matches at 9 bases. The germline V gene has CDR1 WNHNN and CDR2 SYGVQD (reference sequence). V shed 3 bases, J shed 9 bases, and the junction held 6 bases outside the gene matches. This CDR3 has 14 amino acids. The CDR3 nucleotides are TGCGCCAGCAGTGAAGGAGCGGGAGGTGTTGAGCAGTTCTTC. Its translation: CASSEGAGGVEQFF.

The chain employs TRBV15 and TRBJ2-7; perhaps TRBD2 as D (7 bases). Germline V lookup: CDR1 LNHNV, CDR2 YYDKDF (reference sequence). V was shortened by 5 bases and J by 2 bases, with 16 bases between the two germline ends. The CDR3 runs 15 residues. The CDR3 loop reads CATSAGASGTYEQYF. The DNA of the CDR3 is TGTGCCACCAGCGCGGGGGCTAGCGGCACCTACGAGCAGTACTTC.

V is TRBV7-3 and J is TRBJ2-1; maybe TRBD2 (6 bases). Trimming pared 5 bases from V and 5 bases from J, leaving 19 bases between. The CDR3 totals 16 residues. CDR1 and CDR2 from the germline V gene are SGHTA and FQGTGA. This CDR3 reads CASSAGLVAVNNEQFF. The CDR3 DNA follows: TGTGCCAGCAGCGCGGGATTGGTAGCGGTTAACAATGAGCAGTTCTTC. The whole variable domain, remainder taken from reference TRBV7-3 and TRBJ2-1, is GAGVSQTPSNKVTEKGKYVELRCDPISGHTALYWYRQSLGQGPEFLIYFQGTGAADDSGLPNDRFFAVRPEGSVSTLKIQRTERGDSAVYLCASSAGLVAVNNEQFFGPGTRLTVL.

This sequence joins TRBV27 and TRBJ2-7; 10 bases line up with TRBD2. The CDR3 spans 16 residues. Germline lookup yields CDR1 MNHEY and CDR2 SMNVEV (reference sequence). V was pared by 0 bases and J by 0 bases, with 2 bases of the junction left unmatched. DNA for the CDR3: TGTGCCAGCAGTTTATCTCCTAGCGGGAGCTCCTACGAGCAGTACTTC. The encoded protein is CASSLSPSGSSYEQYF.

This clone is a singleton in its sample. This chain connects TRBV5-1 to TRBJ2-3, with 8 bases fitting TRBD2. J gave up 1 base and V 3 bases, and 7 bases lay outside the gene matches. Germline CDR1 reads SGHRS; CDR2 reads YFSETQ. The CDR3 consists of 16 residues. The CDR3 DNA reads TGCGCCAGCAGCTCCACCTCGGGAGGGGGCACAGATACGCAGTATTTT. As protein: CASSSTSGGGTDTQYF.

The rearrangement uses TRBV5-1 and TRBJ2-1; D is ambiguous. Germline loops: CDR1 SGHRS, CDR2 YFSETQ. The CDR3 is 12 amino acids. With 1 base removed from V and 12 bases from J, the gap between germline ends came to 11 bases. CDR3 DNA: TGCGCCAGCAGCTTGTCCGACTCGACGCAGTTCTTC. Translating gives CASSLSDSTQFF.

V gene TRBV28 combines with J gene TRBJ1-5, with a weak D call TRBD1 (5 bases). With 5 bases removed from V and 5 bases from J, the gap between germline ends came to 16 bases. This CDR3 region has 15 residues. The germline V gene encodes CDR1 MDHEN and CDR2 SYDVKM. CDR3 residues: CASSTTPGSDQPQHF. DNA for the CDR3: TGTGCCAGCAGTACCACCCCAGGGAGTGATCAGCCCCAGCATTTT. Full variable domain (rest looked up from reference TRBV28 and TRBJ1-5): DVKVTQSSRYLVKRTGEKVFLECVQDMDHENMFWYRQDPGLGLRLIYFSYDVKMKEKGDIPEGYSVSREKKERFSLILESASTNQTSMYLCASSTTPGSDQPQHFGDGTRLSIL.

This clone appeared once. The chain has TRBV14 and TRBJ2-5; tentatively, D is TRBD1 (5 bases). V lost 4 bases and J 5 bases, leaving 8 bases between the germline ends. This CDR3 is built from 12 residues. The germline V gene encodes CDR1 SGHDN and CDR2 FVKESK. The chain's CDR3 is CASSRRVETQYF. DNA for the CDR3: TGTGCCAGCAGCCGCAGGGTTGAGACCCAGTACTTC.

The V gene is TRBV19, the J gene TRBJ2-7; the D gene could be TRBD1 or TRBD2 (5 bases each). Germline V gene data show CDR1 as LNHDA and CDR2 as SQIVND (reference sequence). The CDR3 is 14 residues long. V was clipped by 3 bases and J by 5 bases, with 14 bases between them. CDR3 sequence: CASSIRDGRDEQYF. As DNA, the CDR3 is TGTGCCAGTAGTATCCGGGACGGTAGGGACGAGCAGTACTTC.

This clone was seen a single time. The chain has TRBV5-4 and TRBJ2-3; D may correspond to TRBD1 or TRBD2 (5 bases each). The CDR3 totals 15 residues. Trimming stripped 7 bases from V and 4 bases from J, with 19 bases between. CDR1 and CDR2 (germline): SGHNT, YYREEE (reference sequence). The CDR3 is CASGLPGPGADTQYF. The CDR3 bases are TGTGCCAGCGGCCTTCCGGGACCCGGGGCAGATACGCAGTATTTT.

The chain joins TRBV14 to TRBJ2-7; TRBD2 matches at 8 bases. The trim removed 6 bases at V and 4 bases at J, leaving 5 bases unmatched. The V gene's germline CDR1 is SGHDN and CDR2 FVKESK. The CDR3 runs to 13 residues. CDR3 in DNA: TGTGCCAGCAGAAATAGCGGGACGTACGAGCAGTACTTC. Its protein is CASRNSGTYEQYF. Using reference TRBV14 and TRBJ2-7 for the parts outside the CDR3, the full variable domain is EAGVTQFPSHSVIEKGQTVTLRCDPISGHDNLYWYRRVMGKEIKFLLHFVKESKQDESGMPNNRFLAERTGGTYSTLKVQPAELEDSGVYFCASRNSGTYEQYFGPGTRLTVT.

The chain uses TRBV7-8 and TRBJ2-2; D call uncertain. Germline-derived CDR1 and CDR2 are SGHVS and FQNEAQ. The CDR3 spans 10 residues. Trimming left V 10 bases short and J 7 bases short, with 7 bases between. The CDR3 DNA follows: TGTGCCATAGGCCACGGGGAGCTGTTTTTT. This encodes CAIGHGELFF.

The V call is TRBV30, the J call TRBJ1-4; D is uncertain. V gave up 1 base and J gave up 8 bases, with 11 bases separating them. The CDR3 sequence is 13 residues long. Germline-derived CDR1 and CDR2 are GTSNPN and SVGIG (reference sequence). Written as DNA, the CDR3 is TGTGCCTGGAGTGGGCAGGCACGAGAAAAACTGTTTTTT. It encodes CAWSGQAREKLFF. The full variable domain, its missing parts supplied by reference TRBV30 and TRBJ1-4, is SQTIHQWPATLVQPVGSPLSLECTVEGTSNPNLYWYRQAAGRGLQLLFYSVGIGQISSEVPQNLSASRPQDRQFILSSKKLLLSDSGFYLCAWSGQAREKLFFGSGTQLSVL.

The chain combines TRBV4-1 with TRBJ1-4; no reliable D call. The V gene's germline CDR1 is MGHRA and CDR2 YSYEKL. The CDR3 runs 13 residues. V was trimmed by 2 bases and J by 5 bases, leaving 6 bases between them. CDR3 residues: CASSQQVNEKLFF. CDR3 sequence (DNA): TGCGCCAGCAGCCAACAAGTGAATGAAAAACTGTTTTTT.

The V and J genes are TRBV2 and TRBJ2-7, with D unresolved. Germline V gene data show CDR1 as SNHLY and CDR2 as FYNNEI. The CDR3 spans 12 residues. V was shortened by 11 bases and J by 2 bases, with 13 bases between the two germline ends. Written as DNA, the CDR3 is TGTGCCCTATATCTATGGCCCTACGAGCAGTACTTC. This codes for CALYLWPYEQYF.

The V call is TRBV29-1, the J call TRBJ1-1, with D perhaps matching TRBD1 (6 bases). Germline V CDR1 and CDR2: SQVTM, ANQGSEA. V gave up 6 bases and J gave up 6 bases, with 14 bases separating them. CDR3 size: 12 residues. The CDR3 nucleotides are TGCAGCGTATTGACAGGAAGAGCTGAAGCTTTCTTT. Its translation: CSVLTGRAEAFF. The full variable domain, its missing parts supplied by reference TRBV29-1 and TRBJ1-1, is SAVISQKPSRDICQRGTSLTIQCQVDSQVTMMFWYRQQPGQSLTLIATANQGSEATYESGFVIDKFPISRPNLTFSTLTVSNMSPEDSSIYLCSVLTGRAEAFFGQGTRLTVV.

V usage is TRBV28 and J usage is TRBJ2-3; TRBD1 is a possible D gene (6 bases). Germline CDR1 MDHEN, CDR2 SYDVKM. Trimming removed 2 bases at V and 0 bases at J, with 12 bases between. The CDR3 is made up of 16 amino acids. Here the CDR3 reads CASSLRGQYSTDTQYF. In DNA form, the CDR3 reads TGTGCCAGCAGTTTACGTGGACAGTATAGCACAGATACGCAGTATTTT.

The rearrangement links TRBV2 to TRBJ2-7; D possibly matches TRBD1 or TRBD2 (5 bases each). The CDR3 runs to 13 residues. V lost 7 bases and J lost 6, with 16 bases in between. Germline V gives CDR1 SNHLY, CDR2 FYNNEI. The CDR3 DNA reads as TGTGCCAGCACCGGGGACCACAACGTCGAGCAGTACTTC. Its protein is CASTGDHNVEQYF.

The chain combines TRBV27 with TRBJ1-5, with D possibly TRBD1 on 6 matching bases. CDR1 and CDR2 (germline): MNHEY, SMNVEV (reference sequence). Between the trimmed V and J ends, which lost 3 bases and 0 bases, there was a span of 21 bases. This CDR3 comprises 19 residues. CDR3 sequence: CASSFRPPRGSYSNQPQHF. CDR3 sequence (DNA): TGTGCCAGCAGTTTTAGACCACCTAGGGGGTCATATAGCAATCAGCCCCAGCATTTT.

The rearrangement uses TRBV28 and TRBJ2-3; TRBD1 is a possible D gene (5 bases). The CDR3 sequence is 15 residues long. Germline V gives CDR1 MDHEN, CDR2 SYDVKM. V was cut by 1 base and J by 10 bases, with 18 bases left in between. The CDR3 bases are TGTGCCAGCAGTTTATCTTGGGGCGTGGGCATTGCGCAGTATTTT. This encodes CASSLSWGVGIAQYF. Using reference TRBV28 and TRBJ2-3 for the parts outside the CDR3, the full variable domain is DVKVTQSSRYLVKRTGEKVFLECVQDMDHENMFWYRQDPGLGLRLIYFSYDVKMKEKGDIPEGYSVSREKKERFSLILESASTNQTSMYLCASSLSWGVGIAQYFGPGTRLTVL.

This clone has a single count. The chain joins TRBV7-3 to TRBJ2-3; D unclear. This CDR3 is built from 13 residues. With 3 bases removed from V and 2 bases from J, the gap between germline ends came to 6 bases. Germline V gives CDR1 SGHTA, CDR2 FQGTGA. CDR3 residues: CASSLLYTDTQYF. The CDR3, as DNA: TGTGCCAGCAGCTTGCTGTACACAGATACGCAGTATTTT. Filled out from reference TRBV7-3 and TRBJ2-3, the complete variable domain reads GAGVSQTPSNKVTEKGKYVELRCDPISGHTALYWYRQSLGQGPEFLIYFQGTGAADDSGLPNDRFFAVRPEGSVSTLKIQRTERGDSAVYLCASSLLYTDTQYFGPGTRLTVL.

The chain uses TRBV27 and TRBJ2-7; D is perhaps TRBD2 (5 bases). Trimming removed 6 bases at V and 4 bases at J, with 16 bases between. This CDR3 has 14 amino acids. The V gene's germline CDR1 is MNHEY and CDR2 SMNVEV (reference sequence). In DNA, the CDR3 is TGTGCCAGCAGCCAGACTAACAAATTTTACGAGCAGTACTTC. This translates into CASSQTNKFYEQYF.

CDR3: CASSRWGPSTNEKLFF. The CDR3 DNA is TGTGCCAGCAGCAGATGGGGCCCCTCAACTAATGAAAAACTGTTTTTT. The gene calls are TRBV28 and TRBJ1-4; TRBD1 is a possible D gene (5 bases). CDR1 is MDHEN, CDR2 SYDVKM, per germline. The germline V and J ends were trimmed by 6 bases and 0 bases, with 14 bases remaining between them. The CDR3 spans 16 residues.

V is TRBV6-1 and J is TRBJ2-7; D may be TRBD2 (5 bases). Germline CDR1 MNHNS, CDR2 SASEGT. The V and J ends lost 1 base and 0 bases respectively, with 10 bases between them. The CDR3 covers 15 residues. The DNA for the CDR3 is TGTGCCAGCAGTGAAGGGGAGTACAGCTCCTACGAGCAGTACTTC. It is translated as CASSEGEYSSYEQYF.

The chain combines TRBV28 with TRBJ1-5, with a possible D match to TRBD1 (6 bases). The CDR3 contains 15 residues. Germline CDR1 and CDR2: MDHEN and SYDVKM. V lost 2 bases and J 7 bases, leaving 15 bases between the germline ends. In nucleotides, the CDR3 is TGTGCCAGCAGTTTAAGGGGGGCGGTAGGACAGCCCCAGCATTTT. This gives the protein CASSLRGAVGQPQHF.

This chain joins TRBV29-1 and TRBJ2-7, with D hard to call. V lost 7 bases to trimming and J lost 2 bases, with 15 bases between them. Germline loops: CDR1 SQVTM, CDR2 ANQGSEA. The CDR3 contains 13 residues. The CDR3 sequence is CSAAGGTTYEQYF. In DNA form, the CDR3 reads TGCAGCGCTGCCGGCGGAACCACCTACGAGCAGTACTTC.

The chain joins TRBV4-3 to TRBJ2-1, with D possibly called TRBD1 or TRBD2 (6 bases each). Trimming removed 5 bases at V and 7 bases at J, with 12 bases between. Germline CDR1 and CDR2: LGHNA and YSLEER. The CDR3 covers 13 residues. CDR3 protein: CASSWRGANEQFF. The CDR3 DNA reads TGCGCCAGCAGCTGGAGGGGGGCGAATGAGCAGTTCTTC.

This clone was observed a single time. The chain joins TRBV28 to TRBJ2-2; D possibly corresponds to TRBD1 (6 bases). The V end was cut by 7 bases, the J end by 4 bases, with 16 bases between. Germline CDR1 is MDHEN and CDR2 is SYDVKM. The CDR3 length is 15 residues. The CDR3 reads CASNLRGSGTGELFF. The CDR3 DNA sequence: TGTGCCAGCAACCTAAGGGGGAGCGGCACCGGGGAGCTGTTTTTT.

This sequence joins TRBV2 and TRBJ1-1; D remains ambiguous. The CDR3 loop spans 13 amino acids. V lost 6 bases and J 0 bases, leaving 8 bases between the germline ends. CDR1 and CDR2 (germline): SNHLY, FYNNEI. CDR3 coding DNA: TGTGCCAGCAGAGGCACCATGAACACTGAAGCTTTCTTT. As protein: CASRGTMNTEAFF.

This chain uses TRBV28 with TRBJ2-4; TRBD2 agrees at 8 bases. V gave up 5 bases and J gave up 9 bases; unmatched junction bases: 18. The CDR3 extends over 17 amino acids. The germline CDR1 and CDR2 sequences are MDHEN and SYDVKM. CDR3 sequence reads: CASSPSPKREFRSIQYF. In DNA form, the CDR3 reads TGTGCCAGCAGTCCCTCGCCCAAGCGGGAGTTCAGGAGCATTCAGTACTTC. Full variable domain (missing parts from reference TRBV28 and TRBJ2-4): DVKVTQSSRYLVKRTGEKVFLECVQDMDHENMFWYRQDPGLGLRLIYFSYDVKMKEKGDIPEGYSVSREKKERFSLILESASTNQTSMYLCASSPSPKREFRSIQYFGAGTRLSVL.

This clone was seen ten or more times. The sample has other DNA sequences that encode this CDR3 too. The rearrangement joins TRBV4-3 to TRBJ1-1; D might be TRBD1 (5 bases). CDR1 is LGHNA and CDR2 is YSLEER in the germline V gene. V lost 1 base to trimming and J lost 4 bases, with 13 bases between them. CDR3 length: 15 amino acids. The CDR3 DNA reads TGCGCCAGCAGCCAAGGGGACTGGCTGGGCACTGAAGCTTTCTTT. Amino acid sequence: CASSQGDWLGTEAFF.